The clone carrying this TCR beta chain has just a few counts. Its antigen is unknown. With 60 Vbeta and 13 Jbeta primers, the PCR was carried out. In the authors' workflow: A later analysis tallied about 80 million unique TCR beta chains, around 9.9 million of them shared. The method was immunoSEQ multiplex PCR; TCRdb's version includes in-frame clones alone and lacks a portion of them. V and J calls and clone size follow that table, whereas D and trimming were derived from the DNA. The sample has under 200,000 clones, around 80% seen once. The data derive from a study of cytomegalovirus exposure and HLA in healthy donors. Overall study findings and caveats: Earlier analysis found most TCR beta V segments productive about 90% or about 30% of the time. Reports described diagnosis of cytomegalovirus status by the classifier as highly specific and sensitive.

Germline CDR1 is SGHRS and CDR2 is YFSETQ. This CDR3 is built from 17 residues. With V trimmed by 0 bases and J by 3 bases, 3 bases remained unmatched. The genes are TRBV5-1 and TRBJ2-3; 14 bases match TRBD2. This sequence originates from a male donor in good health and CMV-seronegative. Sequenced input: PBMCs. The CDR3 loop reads CASSLETSGGGTDTQYF. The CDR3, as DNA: TGCGCCAGCAGCTTGGAGACTAGCGGGGGGGGGACAGATACGCAGTATTTT.